The entry below describes one T cell receptor beta chain. This CDR3 has 14 amino acids. Trimming took off 1 base at V and 7 bases at J, with 13 bases between the two ends. CDR1 and CDR2 (germline): SQVTM, ANQGSEA. This record comes from a study of technical replicates of blood from several donors. Some clones are missing from TCRdb's copy, which holds only in-frame ones; the method was immunoSEQ multiplex PCR. The repertoire includes 95,000 to 100,000 clones, nearly 97% of them detected once, and about 0.21% sits in the top ten. Sequenced input: T cells isolated from PBMCs. The rearrangement links TRBV29-1 to TRBJ1-4; D remains unclear. The sequence derives from a human donor in good health. The CDR3 DNA reads TGCAGCGTTGAAGGAGGCCCTTCGGGTGAAAAACTGTTTTTT. It yields the protein CSVEGGPSGEKLFF.